This paragraph reports one T cell receptor beta chain. This clone was recorded once. Its antigen is still unknown. Nothing much larger sits one base from this clone, and base qualities are not available. The library was prepared using the immunoSEQ multiplex PCR assay. For the multiplex PCR, a mixture combining 60 forward primers for TCR Vbeta segments and 13 reverse primers for TCR Jbeta segments was used. A multiplex PCR assay on genomic DNA amplified the CDR3 region of rearranged TCR beta genes. The amplified TCR beta libraries were sequenced on the Illumina HiSeq System as 87-base-pair reads. Per the source publication's procedure: A later analysis counted about 80 million unique TCR beta chains across the 650 to 800 repertoires, and 10 million to 12 million of these chains were shared by at least two donors. Raw reads were error-corrected and collapsed into unique sequences by a nearest-neighbor algorithm in which closely related sequences were merged to remove PCR and sequencing errors. Alignment of CDR3 sequences to IMGT reference sequences was used to assign V, D and J gene segments. For a sequence to be retained, a match of at least six nucleotides was required to both a V gene segment and a J gene segment. Rearrangements were classified as productive when the CDR3 lacked stop codons and remained in frame with V and J, and all other rearrangements were classified as non-productive. CDR3 was defined by IMGT convention, running from the second conserved V-encoded cysteine to the conserved J-encoded phenylalanine. In an earlier analysis of around 570 of the donors, sequences lacking an unambiguous match to a single V gene segment were excluded. An earlier analysis of almost 600 of the donors classified V segments as functional when productive rearrangements were above 56.7% and as segregating when the standard deviation between donors was above 5%. A statistical classification framework was developed to diagnose cytomegalovirus status using the catalog of TCR beta chain sequences. A later analysis assigned V and J genes by comparing TCR nucleotide sequences with IMGT/GENE-DB human TR gene sequences. Using the TCRdist pipeline, a later analysis assigned CDR3 sequences along with most-parsimonious VDJ recombination scenarios. In a later analysis, each TCR beta chain was defined by its CDR3 amino acid sequence together with its V-gene family, and reads lacking a unique V-gene family were excluded. To address suspected cross-contamination and a sequencing artifact, a later analysis removed a few hundred highly shared, low-generation-probability nucleotide sequences. A later analysis calculated a clonal expansion index for each public chain from normalized within-repertoire ranks of inferred template counts. In a later analysis, generation probabilities were computed using a VDJ recombination model fitted to out-of-frame rearrangements, and the results were checked against IGoR. In a later analysis, TCR-TCR, TCR-HLA and TCR-CMV co-occurrence was scored with hypergeometric tests, and a repertoire-size bias correction was applied to TCR pairs. In a later analysis, false discovery rates were estimated by permuting HLA or CMV assignments 20 times. In a later analysis, co-occurring TCRs were grouped with DBSCAN, and TCRdist sequence similarity was added when clustering was performed within HLA-allele-positive subsets. Repertoires with fewer than 30,000 or more than 120,000 public chains were left out of co-occurrence clustering, as were about 5 repertoires with anomalous nucleotide sharing. TCRdb provides this immuneACCESS table in a form limited to in-frame rearrangements. Some clones are lacking; in checked studies, under half of them reflect an unresolved V gene, and why the rest are absent is not known. That table is the source of V, J and clone size, and D and trimming were worked out from the DNA. This sample gives roughly 150,000 clones in total; about 76% of them show up just once. The ten most abundant clones make up about 5.4% of the sample.

The cohort comprised 670 or so healthy bone marrow donors. At the time of sampling, every cohort member was nominally healthy, though immune exposures that went unrecorded were likely present. The donor was CMV seropositive and belonged to the group of 250 to 300 seropositive cohort members. Every donor gave a peripheral blood sample, and the peripheral blood mononuclear cells from that sample were used for TCR beta sequencing. Genomic DNA was extracted from the blood cell samples with the Qiagen DNeasy Blood Extraction Kit. This specimen comes from a study of cytomegalovirus exposure and HLA in healthy donors (dated by TCRdb to 2017 to 2019). Context from the whole study: According to an earlier analysis of 550 to 750 of the donors, about 179 million T cells yielded 90 million to 140 million unique TCR beta sequences and 276 Gb of sequence data. Among the roughly 400 genotyped donors, about 83% belonged to the genetic ancestry cluster associated with self-reported Caucasian donors. To predict cytomegalovirus infection status, the study brought together high-throughput TCR immunosequencing, statistical association of individual TCRs with disease status, and machine learning. An early release covering roughly 580 HLA-typed donors comprised approximately 300 gigabases of sequencing data and roughly 86 million unique TCR sequences. To decide whether each TCR beta V gene segment behaved as functional or pseudogenic, an earlier analysis of approximately 620 of the donors relied on high-throughput TCR beta sequencing. Along with the approximately 700-subject first cohort, a separate validation cohort of over a hundred different subjects was used. In the later analysis, no new phenotypic data were used to find candidate immune exposures; instead, reliance was placed on TCR beta sequences and their occurrence across donors. Genome-wide SNP genotypes for about three fifths of the roughly 670 donors were used in a later genetic analysis, which treated that subset as a discovery cohort. HLA typing covered class I and class II loci at four-digit resolution. The number of donors typed differed by locus, with about 629-630 for A, B, C, DRB1 and DQB1, around 520 for DQA1, 600 to 610 for DPA1, and about 450 for DPB1. Using immunosequencing, the study profiled T cell repertoires from 640 or so subjects and related those repertoires to cytomegalovirus serostatus. In a later analysis, previously published TCR beta repertoires from several hundred donors were re-analyzed and high-resolution HLA genotyping was added so that TCR occurrence patterns could be studied. The aim of the study was to test whether cataloging public T cell receptors could identify signatures of past pathogen exposure. Roughly five DR-DQ haplotypes were handled as single units for association and clustering because linkage in the cohort was strong. Donor age, sex, ethnicity and CMV serostatus were collected together with the repertoire data. Among 350 to 400 genotyped donors of the cohort, an average of approximately 240,000 unique TCR beta nucleotide sequences were sequenced per donor, roughly 20% of them non-productive. Every discovery cohort repertoire had been produced on one sequencing platform. Study-wide conclusions, independent of this receptor: Only TCR beta chains were sequenced in this cohort, and the absence of alpha or paired-chain data limited detectable features. A further reported finding was that TCR beta sequences accurately predicted the HLA-A and HLA-B alleles for most subjects in the first cohort. Broadly in line with IMGT annotations, most TCR beta V segments showed up in productive rearrangements about 90% or about 30% of the time in an earlier analysis of 450 to 750 of the donors. Most TCR sequences were seen in very few donors, while some public TCRs were found in many individuals. In a later analysis, HLA-associated TCR beta chains were found to be more clonally expanded and to have lower generation probabilities than equally common non-associated chains. When HLA alleles, especially DR and DQ, strongly co-occurred, attributing TCR associations to individual alleles was difficult. According to the authors, the approach could potentially be generalized to other disease states and immunological phenotypes. In a later genetic analysis, a missense DCLRE1C variant was associated with V-gene and J-gene trimming of TCR beta chains, and the association was replicated in an independent cohort. A later genetic analysis reported fewer N-insertions in productive TCRs among donors in an Asian-associated ancestry cluster than the 666-donor mean. The classifier was reported to diagnose cytomegalovirus status with high specificity and sensitivity in both the original cohort and the validation cohort. Presence/absence analyses assumed roughly uniform sequencing depth across donors, an assumption that may not hold. Because counts were too low, approximately 15 rarely observed V segments, including chromosome 9 orphons, were excluded from the earlier analysis of under 650 of the donors. In the study, approximately 160 TCR beta chains were listed as associated with cytomegalovirus. A cluster of highly shared sequence variants was judged likely to represent a technical artifact of the sequencing pipeline. HLA typing was unavailable for some donors at each locus, so association tests used only the typed subset. According to a later analysis, parvovirus B19, influenza, CMV and Epstein-Barr virus appeared linked to several top co-occurrence clusters. According to a later analysis, most CMV-associated TCR beta chains appeared to be HLA-restricted, and the HLA associations seemed to be driven largely by CMV exposure. In a later analysis, the rate of TCR association differed among HLA loci, with DRB1 alleles having the most associated TCRs and HLA-C alleles having the fewest. A few of the identified cytomegalovirus-associated TCR beta chains were confirmed in vitro to be specific for cytomegalovirus antigens. Because the 87-base-pair reads could not distinguish some IMGT-functional V segments, including TRBV6-2 and TRBV6-3, those segments were excluded. Correlated functional status among segregating V segments might be attributable to linkage disequilibrium, but an unknown experimental factor could not be ruled out. A later analysis associated 15,000 to 20,000 TCR beta sequences with specific HLA alleles at a false discovery rate of 0.05. For the cohort, immune exposure information was limited to CMV serostatus.

V and J are trimmed by 6 bases and 5 bases, and the gene matches miss 6 bases of the junction. The CDR3 has 13 amino acids, counting the end cysteine and phenylalanine. Solely the CDR3 DNA is kept, with 39 bases framed from the first base. The germline V gene gives CDR1 as SNHLY and CDR2 as FYNNEI. This receptor chain uses TRBV2 and TRBJ1-2; TRBD1 aligns with 7 central bases. The sample was PBMCs. This clonotype was obtained from a young woman in good health and CMV-seropositive. The CDR3 reads as follows: CASSAGTEYGYTF. The nucleotide sequence is TGTGCCAGCAGCGCCGGGACAGAGTATGGCTACACCTTC.